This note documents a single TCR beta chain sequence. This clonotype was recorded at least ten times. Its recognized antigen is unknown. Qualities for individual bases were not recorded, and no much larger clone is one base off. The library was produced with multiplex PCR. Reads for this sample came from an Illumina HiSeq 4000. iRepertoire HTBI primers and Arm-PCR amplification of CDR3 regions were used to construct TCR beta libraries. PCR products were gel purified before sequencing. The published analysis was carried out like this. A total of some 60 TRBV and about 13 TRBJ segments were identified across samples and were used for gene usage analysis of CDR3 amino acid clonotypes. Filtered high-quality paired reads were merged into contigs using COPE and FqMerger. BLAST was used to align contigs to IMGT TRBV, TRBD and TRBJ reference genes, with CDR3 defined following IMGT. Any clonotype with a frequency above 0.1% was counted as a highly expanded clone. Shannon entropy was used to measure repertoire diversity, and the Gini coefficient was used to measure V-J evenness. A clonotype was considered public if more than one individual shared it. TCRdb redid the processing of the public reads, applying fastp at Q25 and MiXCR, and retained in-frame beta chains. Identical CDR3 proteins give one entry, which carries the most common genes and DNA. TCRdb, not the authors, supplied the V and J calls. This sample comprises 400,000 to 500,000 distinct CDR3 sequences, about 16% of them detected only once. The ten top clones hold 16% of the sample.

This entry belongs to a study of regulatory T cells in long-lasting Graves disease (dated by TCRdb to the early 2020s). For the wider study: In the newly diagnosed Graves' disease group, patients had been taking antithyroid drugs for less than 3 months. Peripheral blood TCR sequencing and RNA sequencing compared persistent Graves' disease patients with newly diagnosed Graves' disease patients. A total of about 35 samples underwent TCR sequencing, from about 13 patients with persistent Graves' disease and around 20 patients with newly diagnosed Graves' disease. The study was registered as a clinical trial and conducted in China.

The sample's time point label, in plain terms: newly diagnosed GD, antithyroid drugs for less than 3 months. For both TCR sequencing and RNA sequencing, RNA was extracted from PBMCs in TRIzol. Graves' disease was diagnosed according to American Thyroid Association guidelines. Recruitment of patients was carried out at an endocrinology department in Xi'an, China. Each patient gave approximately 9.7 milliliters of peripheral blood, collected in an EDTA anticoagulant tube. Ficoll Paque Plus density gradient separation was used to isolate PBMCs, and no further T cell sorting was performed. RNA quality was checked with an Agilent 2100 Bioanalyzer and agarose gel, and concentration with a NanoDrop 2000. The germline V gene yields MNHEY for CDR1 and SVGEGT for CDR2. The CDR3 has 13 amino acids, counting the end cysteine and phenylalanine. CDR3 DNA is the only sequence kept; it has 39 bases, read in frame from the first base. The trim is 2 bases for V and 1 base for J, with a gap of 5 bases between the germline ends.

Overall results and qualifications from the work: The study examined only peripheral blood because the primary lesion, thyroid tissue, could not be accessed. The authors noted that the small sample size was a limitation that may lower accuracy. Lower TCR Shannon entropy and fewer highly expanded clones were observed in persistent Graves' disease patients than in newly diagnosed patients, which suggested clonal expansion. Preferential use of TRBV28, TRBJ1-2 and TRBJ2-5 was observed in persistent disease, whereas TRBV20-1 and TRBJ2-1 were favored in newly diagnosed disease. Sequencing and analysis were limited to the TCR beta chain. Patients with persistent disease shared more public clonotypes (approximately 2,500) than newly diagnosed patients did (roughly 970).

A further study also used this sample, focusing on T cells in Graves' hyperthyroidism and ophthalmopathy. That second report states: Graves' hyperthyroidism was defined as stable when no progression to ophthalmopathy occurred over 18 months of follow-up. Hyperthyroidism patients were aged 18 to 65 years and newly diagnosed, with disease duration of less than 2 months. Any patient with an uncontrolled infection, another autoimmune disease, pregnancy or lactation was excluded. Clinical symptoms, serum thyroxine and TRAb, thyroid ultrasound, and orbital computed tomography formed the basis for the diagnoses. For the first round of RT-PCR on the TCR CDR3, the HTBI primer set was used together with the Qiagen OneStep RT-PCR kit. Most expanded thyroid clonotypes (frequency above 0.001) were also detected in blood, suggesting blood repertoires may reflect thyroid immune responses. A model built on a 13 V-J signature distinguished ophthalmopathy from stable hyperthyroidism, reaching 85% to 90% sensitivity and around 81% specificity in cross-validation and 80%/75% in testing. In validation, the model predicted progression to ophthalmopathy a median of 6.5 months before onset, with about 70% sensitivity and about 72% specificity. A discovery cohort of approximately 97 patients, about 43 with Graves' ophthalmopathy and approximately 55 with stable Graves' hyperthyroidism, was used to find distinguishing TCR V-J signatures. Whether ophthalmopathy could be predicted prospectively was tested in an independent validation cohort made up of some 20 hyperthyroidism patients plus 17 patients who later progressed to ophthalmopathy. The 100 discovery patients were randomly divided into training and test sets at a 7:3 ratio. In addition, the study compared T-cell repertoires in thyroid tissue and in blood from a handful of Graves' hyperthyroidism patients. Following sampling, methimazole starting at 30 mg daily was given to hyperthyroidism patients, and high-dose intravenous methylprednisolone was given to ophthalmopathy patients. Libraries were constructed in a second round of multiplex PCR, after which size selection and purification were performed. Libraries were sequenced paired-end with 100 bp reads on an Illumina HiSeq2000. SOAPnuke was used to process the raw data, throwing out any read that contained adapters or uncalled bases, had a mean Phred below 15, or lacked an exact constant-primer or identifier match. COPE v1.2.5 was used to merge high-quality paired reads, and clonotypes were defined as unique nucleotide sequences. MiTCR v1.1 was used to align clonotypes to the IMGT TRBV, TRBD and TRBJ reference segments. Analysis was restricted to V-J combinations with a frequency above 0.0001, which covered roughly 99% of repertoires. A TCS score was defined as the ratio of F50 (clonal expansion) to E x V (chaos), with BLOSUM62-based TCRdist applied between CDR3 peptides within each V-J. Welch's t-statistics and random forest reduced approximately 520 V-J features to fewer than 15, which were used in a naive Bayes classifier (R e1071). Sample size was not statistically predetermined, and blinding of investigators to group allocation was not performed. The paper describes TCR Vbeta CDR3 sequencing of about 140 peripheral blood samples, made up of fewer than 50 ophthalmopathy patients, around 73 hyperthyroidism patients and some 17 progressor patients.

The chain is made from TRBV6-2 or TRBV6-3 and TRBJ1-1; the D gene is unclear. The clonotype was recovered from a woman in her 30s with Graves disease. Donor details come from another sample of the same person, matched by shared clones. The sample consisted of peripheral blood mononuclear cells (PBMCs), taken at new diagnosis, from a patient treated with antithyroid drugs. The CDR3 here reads CASSYQENTEAFF. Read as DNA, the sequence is TGTGCCAGCAGTTACCAGGAGAACACTGAAGCTTTCTTT.